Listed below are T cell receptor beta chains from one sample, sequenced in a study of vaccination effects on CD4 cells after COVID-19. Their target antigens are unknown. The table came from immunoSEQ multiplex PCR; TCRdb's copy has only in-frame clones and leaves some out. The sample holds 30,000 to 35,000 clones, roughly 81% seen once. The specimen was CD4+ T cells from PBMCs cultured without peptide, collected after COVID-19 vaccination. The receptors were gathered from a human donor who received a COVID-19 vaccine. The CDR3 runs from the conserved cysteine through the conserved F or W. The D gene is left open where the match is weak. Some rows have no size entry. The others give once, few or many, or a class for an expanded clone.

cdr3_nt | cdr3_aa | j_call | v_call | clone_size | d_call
TGTGCCAGCAGCCCGAGTGGAGTTACCTATGGCTACACCTTC | CASSPSGVTYGYTF | TRBJ1-2 | TRBV7-2 | . | .
TGTGCCAGCAGTGACAGGGGCCTCTTGAACACTGAAGCTTTCTTT | CASSDRGLLNTEAFF | TRBJ1-1 | TRBV2 | . | .
TGTGCCTGGAGTGTAGGGGGCAAGGGGAACACTGAAGCTTTCTTT | CAWSVGGKGNTEAFF | TRBJ1-1 | TRBV30 | . | TRBD1
TGTGCCATCCGGGACAGCAATCAGCCCCAGCATTTT | CAIRDSNQPQHF | TRBJ1-5 | TRBV10-3 | . | .
TGTGCCAGCAGCCCTGGACAGGGCAATCAGCCCCAGCATTTT | CASSPGQGNQPQHF | TRBJ1-5 | TRBV7-8 | few | TRBD1
TGCGCCAGCAGCTTTGAGGGAACGGGCTACGAGCAGTACTTC | CASSFEGTGYEQYF | TRBJ2-7 | TRBV5-1 | . | .
TGTGCCAGCAGCTTGGACAGGGGGCCATCAGATACGCAGTATTTT | CASSLDRGPSDTQYF | TRBJ2-3 | TRBV5-6 | . | TRBD1
TGTGCTAGTGGTTTGGCCTACCTCGGGGGGAGCTCCTACAATGAGCAGTTCTTC | CASGLAYLGGSSYNEQFF | TRBJ2-1 | TRBV12-5 | few | TRBD2
TGTGCCAGTAGTATGGACTTTCAGAATCAGCCCCAGCATTTT | CASSMDFQNQPQHF | TRBJ1-5 | TRBV19 | once | .
TGCGCCAGCAGCCAAGAGCTTTTAAGACGAAGGAACACCGGGGAGCTGTTTTTT | CASSQELLRRRNTGELFF | TRBJ2-2 | TRBV4-1 | few | .
TGCAGTGCTAGTTACAGGGAAGCTTTCTTT | CSASYREAFF | TRBJ1-1 | TRBV20-1 | . | .
TGCAGCGTTCACAGGGGATCGGGGACTGAAGCTTTCTTT | CSVHRGSGTEAFF | TRBJ1-1 | TRBV29-1 | . | TRBD1
TGTGCCAGCAGCTTAAAGTCTGTGAACTTCGGGGCTTTCTTT | CASSLKSVNFGAFF | TRBJ1-1 | TRBV7-2 | . | .
TGTGCCAGCAGCCGTGACCCTAGCGGGGGGGCTTCCTACGAGCAGTACTTC | CASSRDPSGGASYEQYF | TRBJ2-7 | TRBV5-4 | . | TRBD2
TGTGCCAGCAGCTTGGATATAGCGGGCTACGAGCAGTACTTC | CASSLDIAGYEQYF | TRBJ2-7 | TRBV5-6 | . | TRBD2
TGTGCCAGCAGCCCGCAGGGGGCTGGGGCAGATACGCAGTATTTT | CASSPQGAGADTQYF | TRBJ2-3 | TRBV7-3 | . | TRBD1
TGTGCCAGCTCGGGGAGTGGGGTAATCGAGACCCAGTACTTC | CASSGSGVIETQYF | TRBJ2-5 | TRBV6-5 | once | .
TGTGCCTGGAGTCTCAACGGCTACACCTTC | CAWSLNGYTF | TRBJ1-2 | TRBV30 | . | .
TGCGCCAGCAGTACACAGGGCCAAGGGGGCTACACCTTC | CASSTQGQGGYTF | TRBJ1-2 | TRBV5-1 | . | .
TGCAGCGTTGACGGAGGGCGAGAGACCCAGTACTTC | CSVDGGRETQYF | TRBJ2-5 | TRBV29-1 | . | .
TGTGCCAGCAAGGACAGAAACGAAGAGACCCAGTACTTC | CASKDRNEETQYF | TRBJ2-5 | TRBV7-3 | . | .
TGTGCCCCCCTCGGGAGGGGGCTTCCTCAGCCCCAGCATTTT | CAPLGRGLPQPQHF | TRBJ1-5 | TRBV7-3 | once | TRBD1
TGTGCCAGTAGTATAGGAAGGTCGGGTAGGACTGAAGCTTTCTTT | CASSIGRSGRTEAFF | TRBJ1-1 | TRBV19 | few | .
TGTGCCAGCTCACCCGTCCAGGGATGGACCGGGGAGCTGTTTTTT | CASSPVQGWTGELFF | TRBJ2-2 | TRBV18 | . | .
TGTGCCAGCAGCTATGGGGCGACAGCAGCCATATATTTT | CASSYGATAAIYF | TRBJ1-3 | TRBV6-5 | . | .
TGTGCCAGCAGGGAAAGCGGGGGGCTAAATGAGCAGTTCTTC | CASRESGGLNEQFF | TRBJ2-1 | TRBV25-1 | . | TRBD2
TGTGCCAGCAGCAGGGCAGGGTGGGGTCGTACCACCGGGGAGCTGTTTTTT | CASSRAGWGRTTGELFF | TRBJ2-2 | TRBV5-4 | . | .
TGTGCCAGCTCACCACCGACTAGCGGGGGGGGCAATGAGCAGTTCTTC | CASSPPTSGGGNEQFF | TRBJ2-1 | TRBV18 | few | TRBD2
TGTGCCAGTAGTATCCGGACAGCCACTGAAGCTTTCTTT | CASSIRTATEAFF | TRBJ1-1 | TRBV19 | . | .
TGTGCCAGCAGTTACGGTCTGACAGGTGGGTCCTACGAGCAGTACTTC | CASSYGLTGGSYEQYF | TRBJ2-7 | TRBV6-5 | . | .
TGTGCCAGCAGTCAAACAGGGGGAGGGTACGAGCAGTACTTC | CASSQTGGGYEQYF | TRBJ2-7 | TRBV6-5 | . | .
TGTGCCACCAGCAGAGATCTGGGGACCCAAGCTTTCTTT | CATSRDLGTQAFF | TRBJ1-1 | TRBV15 | . | .
TGTGCCAGTAGTATGGGCGGGAGTCTTCAAGATACGCAGTATTTT | CASSMGGSLQDTQYF | TRBJ2-3 | TRBV19 | few | TRBD2
TGTGCCATCAGTGAAGGCTTCGAAGAGACCCAGTACTTC | CAISEGFEETQYF | TRBJ2-5 | TRBV10-3 | . | .
TGTGCCAGCTCACCGAGGCGGGAGAGTGACAACGAGCAGTACTTC | CASSPRRESDNEQYF | TRBJ2-7 | TRBV18 | once | TRBD2
TGTGCCAGCAGTCCCCTTGGCAGGGAGGGGCAGCCCCAGCATTTT | CASSPLGREGQPQHF | TRBJ1-5 | TRBV28 | few | .
TGTGCCAGCAGTGACATCAAGCCAATGATTGGGGCCAACGTCCTGACTTTC | CASSDIKPMIGANVLTF | TRBJ2-6 | TRBV6-1 | once | .
TGCGCCAGCAGCCCCACGGGACAGAACACAGATACGCAGTATTTT | CASSPTGQNTDTQYF | TRBJ2-3 | TRBV5-1 | once | TRBD1
TGCGCCAGCAGCGGATCCGGGACAGGGGGCTCTGGGGCCAACGTCCTGACTTTC | CASSGSGTGGSGANVLTF | TRBJ2-6 | TRBV5-1 | . | TRBD1
TGTGCCACCAGTGGGGGGTACAATGAGCAGTTCTTC | CATSGGYNEQFF | TRBJ2-1 | TRBV24-1 | . | .
TGCGCCAGCAGCTCCAGGACTCTGAACACTGAAGCTTTCTTT | CASSSRTLNTEAFF | TRBJ1-1 | TRBV5-1 | . | .
TGTGCCAGCAGTGAGGGACTAGCGGTGACAGATACGCAGTATTTT | CASSEGLAVTDTQYF | TRBJ2-3 | TRBV2 | . | TRBD2
TGTGCCAGCAGTGACTCTACAATGAAGGGTCTTAGCAATCAGCCCCAGCATTTT | CASSDSTMKGLSNQPQHF | TRBJ1-5 | TRBV6-4 | few | .
TGTGCCAGCAGCGTAGTGGGACTAGCTACCAATGAGCAGTTCTTC | CASSVVGLATNEQFF | TRBJ2-1 | TRBV9 | . | TRBD2
TGCGCCAGCAGCCACCAGACTAGCGGGGGGGCCTCAGATACGCAGTATTTT | CASSHQTSGGASDTQYF | TRBJ2-3 | TRBV4-1 | few | TRBD2
TGTGCCAGCAAAGGGAGAAAGACAGAATTCGGTGAAAAACTGTTTTTT | CASKGRKTEFGEKLFF | TRBJ1-4 | TRBV25-1 | . | .
TGTGCTAGCAGCTTAGCCGTGGGAAATGAGCAGTTCTTC | CASSLAVGNEQFF | TRBJ2-1 | TRBV7-7 | . | .
TGTGCCAGCAGCTTTACCGTCTACAATGAGCAGTTCTTC | CASSFTVYNEQFF | TRBJ2-1 | TRBV11-3 | . | .
TGTGCCAGTAGTATAGGACCGACTTATGGCTACACCTTC | CASSIGPTYGYTF | TRBJ1-2 | TRBV19 | . | .